This T cell receptor (beta chain) emerged from a study of blood T cell repertoires in COVID-19. Study details: The origin of the acute and convalescent COVID-19 samples was the United States, Italy and Spain. The cDNA or gDNA used as material had been derived from T cells, B-cell-depleted T cells, or PBMCs.

Original processing methods: Reference gene primer amplification yielded estimated nucleated cell counts. Method: immunoSEQ multiplex PCR; TCRdb's copy keeps in-frame clones and lacks some. That table supplies the V and J calls and clone size; D and trimming were determined from the DNA. The sample lists roughly 140,000 clones, approximately 88% occurring once. V was pared by 0 bases and J by 5 bases, with 7 bases between. This CDR3 is built from 14 residues. Per the germline V gene, CDR1 is SEHNR and CDR2 is FQNEAQ (reference sequence). This chain uses TRBV7-9 with TRBJ2-2, with D possibly matching TRBD2 (5 bases). The sequenced material came from peripheral blood. This clonotype originated in a woman between 50 and 59 years old with acute or convalescent COVID-19. As DNA, the CDR3 is TGTGCCAGCAGCTTAGCCCGGGGAACCGGGGAGCTGTTTTTT. It codes for CASSLARGTGELFF.